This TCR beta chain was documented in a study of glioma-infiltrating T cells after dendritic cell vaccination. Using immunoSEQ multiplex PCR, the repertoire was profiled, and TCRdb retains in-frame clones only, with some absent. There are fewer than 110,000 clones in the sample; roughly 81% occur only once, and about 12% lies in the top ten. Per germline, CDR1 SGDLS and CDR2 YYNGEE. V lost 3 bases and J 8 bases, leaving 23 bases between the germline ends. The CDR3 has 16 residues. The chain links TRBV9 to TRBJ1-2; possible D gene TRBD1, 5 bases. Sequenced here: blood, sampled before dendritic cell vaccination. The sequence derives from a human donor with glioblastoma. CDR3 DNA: TGTGCCAGCAGCGAACATCCCCGTCGGGCAGGGCAAGGCTACACCTTC. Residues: CASSEHPRRAGQGYTF. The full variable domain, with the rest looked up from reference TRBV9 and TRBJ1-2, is DSGVTQTPKHLITATGQRVTLRCSPRSGDLSVYWYQQSLDQGLQFLIQYYNGEERAKGNILERFSAQQFPDLHSELNLSSLELGDSALYFCASSEHPRRAGQGYTFGSGTRLTVV.